This TCR beta chain originates from a study of beta chain features in type 1 diabetes. Looking at the study overall: The study found patients and healthy donors alike in age, gender and cell yields.

Study-wide results and caveats: High TCR expression in some cells could lead to their over-representation in cDNA sequencing. In all four CD4+ subsets, TCRB CDR3 length was significantly, moderately reduced in type 1 diabetes.

Averaging about 116 mL, one heparinised blood draw came from each individual donor. Sort purity for all populations was recorded as exceeding 98%. The CDR3 extends over 13 amino acids. The V end lost 4 bases, the J end lost 4 bases, and 10 bases lay between the germline ends. Per the germline V gene, CDR1 is LNHDA and CDR2 is SQIVND (reference sequence). This clone was picked up a small number of times. The antigen is unknown. The investigators reverse transcribed all of the isolated RNA, so they sequenced expressed TCRB transcripts. Clones were read by immunoSEQ multiplex PCR, and TCRdb kept only the in-frame ones, dropping some. The sample contains 300,000 to 400,000 clones, 8.5% to 10% of which appear only once.

Sequencing was carried out using central memory CD4+ T cells from blood. The chain joins TRBV19 to TRBJ2-5, with a weak D call TRBD2 (6 bases). The clonotype was recovered from a man aged 25-45 years with type 1 diabetes. CDR3 residues: CASSTGVGETQYF. CDR3 in DNA: TGTGCCAGTAGTACGGGAGTAGGAGAGACCCAGTACTTC. Drawing the rest from reference TRBV19 and TRBJ2-5, the complete variable domain is DGGITQSPKYLFRKEGQNVTLSCEQNLNHDAMYWYRQDPGQGLRLIYYSQIVNDFQKGDIAEGYSVSREKKESFPLTVTSAQKNPTAFYLCASSTGVGETQYFGPGTRLLVL.